This TCR beta chain emerged from a study of CD8 T cells in ankylosing spondylitis. General study points: Prior work had noted some motif variants in reactive arthritis blood and synovial fluid. Clones linked to disease were reported to show significant enrichment in matched ankylosing spondylitis synovial fluid.

TCRdb reprocessed the 5' RACE reads with MiXCR, giving one entry per CDR3 protein. The repertoire holds about 110,000 distinct CDR3 sequences, with under 30% as singletons. This clonotype has more than one count but fewer than ten. Its specificity is not known. This CDR3 has 13 amino acids. V lost 5 bases and J 3 bases, leaving 8 bases between the germline ends. Germline CDR1 reads SGHVS; CDR2 reads FQNEAQ. The TCR comes from a male donor with ankylosing spondylitis. Sequenced material: synovial fluid, either unsorted or a sorted T cell fraction (not recorded which). This sequence joins TRBV7-8 and TRBJ1-5; unclear D gene. The CDR3 loop is CASSRLANQPQHF. The CDR3 coding sequence is TGTGCCAGCAGCCGGCTCGCCAATCAGCCCCAGCATTTT.